This T cell receptor beta chain was sequenced for a study of cytomegalovirus exposure and HLA in healthy donors. Study-wide points: A further, later analysis showed that HLA-associated TCR beta chains (compared with equally common others) were more clonally expanded.

Use of 60 Vbeta and 13 Jbeta primers characterized the PCR. The method was immunoSEQ multiplex PCR; TCRdb's version includes in-frame clones alone and lacks a portion of them. The sample has 150,000 to 200,000 clones, around four fifths seen once; the top ten hold 1.3% to 1.5%. CDR3 size: 13 residues. V lost 5 bases to trimming and J lost 7 bases; unmatched junction nucleotides: 8. Germline CDR1 reads SGHTA; CDR2 reads FQGTGA. A word on this clone: The antigen is not known.

This TCR came from a young woman in good health and CMV-seronegative. The chain employs TRBV7-3 and TRBJ2-7; 7 bases agree with TRBD1. The sequenced sample consisted of PBMCs. The CDR3 DNA is TGTGCCAGCAGCCCAGGGACGACAGGGGAGCAGTACTTC. Translation: CASSPGTTGEQYF.